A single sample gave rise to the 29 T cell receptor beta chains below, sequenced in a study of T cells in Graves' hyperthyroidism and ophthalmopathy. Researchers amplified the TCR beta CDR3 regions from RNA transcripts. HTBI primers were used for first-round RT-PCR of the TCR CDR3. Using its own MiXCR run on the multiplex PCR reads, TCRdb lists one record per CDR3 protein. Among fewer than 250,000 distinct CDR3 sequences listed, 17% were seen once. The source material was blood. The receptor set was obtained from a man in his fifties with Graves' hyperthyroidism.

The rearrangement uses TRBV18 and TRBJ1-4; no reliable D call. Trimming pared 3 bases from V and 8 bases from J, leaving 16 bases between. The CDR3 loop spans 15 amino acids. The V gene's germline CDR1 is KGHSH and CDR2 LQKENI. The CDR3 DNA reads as TGTGCCAGCTCACCGGTCTTGGGGAAAGGGGAAAAACTGTTTTTT. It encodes CASSPVLGKGEKLFF.

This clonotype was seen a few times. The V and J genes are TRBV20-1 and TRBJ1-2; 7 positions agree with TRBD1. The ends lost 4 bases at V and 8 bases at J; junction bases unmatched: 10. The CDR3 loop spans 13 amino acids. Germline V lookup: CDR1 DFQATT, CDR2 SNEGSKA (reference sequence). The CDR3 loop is CSATRTDRAGYTF. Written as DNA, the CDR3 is TGCAGTGCTACACGCACCGACAGGGCGGGCTACACCTTC.

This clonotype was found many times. CDR3 DNA: TGTGCCAGCAGCACTTCTGGGACAGCGGGGGACCACGAGCAGTACTTC. Protein: CASSTSGTAGDHEQYF. The rearrangement joins TRBV7-2 to TRBJ2-7; maybe TRBD2 (8 bases). Trimming removed 5 bases from V and 5 bases from J, with 22 bases in between. Germline-derived CDR1 and CDR2 are SGHTA and FQGNSA. CDR3 length: 16 residues.

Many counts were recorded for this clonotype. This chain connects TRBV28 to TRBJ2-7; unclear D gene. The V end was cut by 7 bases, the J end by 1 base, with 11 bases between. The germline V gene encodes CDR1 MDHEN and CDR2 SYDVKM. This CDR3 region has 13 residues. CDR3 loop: CASKSGTSYEQYF. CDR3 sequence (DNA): TGTGCCAGCAAGTCCGGAACTTCCTACGAGCAGTACTTC.

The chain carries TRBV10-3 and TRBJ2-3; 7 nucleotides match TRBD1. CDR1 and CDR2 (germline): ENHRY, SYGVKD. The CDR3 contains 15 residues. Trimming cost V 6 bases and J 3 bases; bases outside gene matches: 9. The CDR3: CAIRSDRERTDTQYF. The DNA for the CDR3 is TGTGCCATCAGATCAGACAGGGAAAGGACAGATACGCAGTATTTT.

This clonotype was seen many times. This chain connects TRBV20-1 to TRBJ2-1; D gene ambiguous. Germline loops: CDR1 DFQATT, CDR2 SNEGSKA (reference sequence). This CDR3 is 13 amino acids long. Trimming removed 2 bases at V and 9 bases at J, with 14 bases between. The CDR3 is CSARILRVSEQFF. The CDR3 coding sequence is TGCAGTGCTAGAATTTTACGAGTCAGTGAGCAGTTCTTC.

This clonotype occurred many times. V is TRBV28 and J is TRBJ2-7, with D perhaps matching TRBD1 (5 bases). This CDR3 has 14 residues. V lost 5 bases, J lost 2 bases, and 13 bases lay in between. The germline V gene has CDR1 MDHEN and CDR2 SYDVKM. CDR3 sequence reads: CASSPIQGPYEQYF. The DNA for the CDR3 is TGTGCCAGCAGTCCTATCCAGGGTCCCTACGAGCAGTACTTC.

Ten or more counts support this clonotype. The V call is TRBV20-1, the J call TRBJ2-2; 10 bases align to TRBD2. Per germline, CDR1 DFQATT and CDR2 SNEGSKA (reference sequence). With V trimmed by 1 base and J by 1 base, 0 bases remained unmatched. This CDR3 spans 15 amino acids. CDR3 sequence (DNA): TGCAGTGCTAGAGTAGCGGGAGGGAACACCGGGGAGCTGTTTTTT. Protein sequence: CSARVAGGNTGELFF.

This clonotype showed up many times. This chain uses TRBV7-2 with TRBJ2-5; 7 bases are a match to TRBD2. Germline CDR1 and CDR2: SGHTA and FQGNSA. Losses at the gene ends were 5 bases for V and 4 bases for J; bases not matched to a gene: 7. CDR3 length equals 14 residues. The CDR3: CASSPTSVTETQYF. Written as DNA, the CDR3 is TGTGCCAGCAGCCCAACTAGCGTTACAGAGACCCAGTACTTC.

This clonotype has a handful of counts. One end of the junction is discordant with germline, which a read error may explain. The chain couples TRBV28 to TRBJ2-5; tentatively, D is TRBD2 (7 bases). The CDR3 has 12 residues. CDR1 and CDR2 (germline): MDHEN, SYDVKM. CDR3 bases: TGTGCCAGCAAACAGGGAGGGGAGACCCAGTGCTTC. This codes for CASKQGGETQCF.

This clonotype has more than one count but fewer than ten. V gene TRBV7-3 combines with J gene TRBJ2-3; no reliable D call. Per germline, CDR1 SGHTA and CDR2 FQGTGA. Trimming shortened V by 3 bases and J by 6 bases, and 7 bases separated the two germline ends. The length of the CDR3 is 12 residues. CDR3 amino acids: CASSFAGDTQYF. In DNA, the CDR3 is TGTGCCAGCAGCTTTGCCGGGGATACGCAGTATTTT.

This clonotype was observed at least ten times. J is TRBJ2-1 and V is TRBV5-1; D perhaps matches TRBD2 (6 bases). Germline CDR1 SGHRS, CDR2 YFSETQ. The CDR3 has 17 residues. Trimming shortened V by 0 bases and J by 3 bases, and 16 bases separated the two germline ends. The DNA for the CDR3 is TGCGCCAGCAGCTTGGACTCGCGGGAAATTTTCTACAATGAGCAGTTCTTC. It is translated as CASSLDSREIFYNEQFF. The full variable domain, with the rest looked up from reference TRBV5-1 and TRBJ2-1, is KAGVTQTPRYLIKTRGQQVTLSCSPISGHRSVSWYQQTPGQGLQFLFEYFSETQRNKGNFPGRFSGRQFSNSRSEMNVSTLELGDSALYLCASSLDSREIFYNEQFFGPGTRLTVL.

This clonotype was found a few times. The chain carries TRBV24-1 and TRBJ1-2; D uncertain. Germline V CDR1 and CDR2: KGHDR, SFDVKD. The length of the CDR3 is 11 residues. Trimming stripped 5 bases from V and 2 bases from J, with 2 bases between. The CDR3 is CATSGNYGYTF. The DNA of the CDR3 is TGTGCCACCAGTGGCAACTATGGCTACACCTTC.

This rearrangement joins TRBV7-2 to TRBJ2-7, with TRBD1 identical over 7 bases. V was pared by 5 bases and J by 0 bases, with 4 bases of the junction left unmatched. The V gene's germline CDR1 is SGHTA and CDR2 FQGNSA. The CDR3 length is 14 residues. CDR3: CASSTWTGSYEQYF. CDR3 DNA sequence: TGTGCCAGCAGCACGTGGACAGGCTCCTACGAGCAGTACTTC.

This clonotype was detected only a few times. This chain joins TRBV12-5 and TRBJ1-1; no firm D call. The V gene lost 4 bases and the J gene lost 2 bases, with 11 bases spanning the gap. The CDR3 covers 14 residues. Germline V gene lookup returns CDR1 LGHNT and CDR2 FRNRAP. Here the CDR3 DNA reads TGTGCTAGTGGTTCCCTCCCCGAAAACACTGAAGCTTTCTTT. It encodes CASGSLPENTEAFF.

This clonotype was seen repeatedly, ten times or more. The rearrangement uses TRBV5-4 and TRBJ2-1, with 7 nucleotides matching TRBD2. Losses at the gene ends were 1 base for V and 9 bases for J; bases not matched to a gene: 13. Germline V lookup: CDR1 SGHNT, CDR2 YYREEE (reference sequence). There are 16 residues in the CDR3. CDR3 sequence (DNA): TGTGCCAGCAGCTTGTTTGGCGGGAGAAGTTTGGTTGAGCAGTTCTTC. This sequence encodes CASSLFGGRSLVEQFF.

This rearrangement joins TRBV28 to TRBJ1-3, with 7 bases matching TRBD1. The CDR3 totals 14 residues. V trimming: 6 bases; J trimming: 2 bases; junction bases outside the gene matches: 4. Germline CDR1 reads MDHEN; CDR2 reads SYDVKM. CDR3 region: CASRPDRAGNTIYF. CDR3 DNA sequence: TGTGCCAGCAGACCCGACAGGGCTGGAAACACCATATATTTT.

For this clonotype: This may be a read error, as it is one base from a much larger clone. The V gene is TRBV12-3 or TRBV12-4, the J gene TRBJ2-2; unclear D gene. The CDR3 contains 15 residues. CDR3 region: CASSFETRNTRELFF. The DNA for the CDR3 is TGTGCCAGCAGTTTCGAAACCAGGAACACCAGGGAGCTGTTTTTT.

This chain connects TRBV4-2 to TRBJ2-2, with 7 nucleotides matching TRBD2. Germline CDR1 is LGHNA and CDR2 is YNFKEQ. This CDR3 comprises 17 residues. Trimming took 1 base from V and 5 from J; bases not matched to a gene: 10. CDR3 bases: TGTGCCAGCAGCCAAGCGGGATTTCGGCGGGGGACCGGGGAGCTGTTTTTT. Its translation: CASSQAGFRRGTGELFF.

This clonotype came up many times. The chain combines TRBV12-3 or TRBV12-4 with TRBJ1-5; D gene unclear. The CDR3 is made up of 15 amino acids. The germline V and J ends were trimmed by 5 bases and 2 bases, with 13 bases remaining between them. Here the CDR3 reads CASSPGSDGNQPQHF. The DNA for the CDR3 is TGTGCCAGCAGTCCGGGATCCGATGGCAATCAGCCCCAGCATTTT.

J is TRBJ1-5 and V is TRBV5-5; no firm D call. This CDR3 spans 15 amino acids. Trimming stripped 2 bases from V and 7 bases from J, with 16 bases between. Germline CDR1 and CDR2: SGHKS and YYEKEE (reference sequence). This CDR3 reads CASSFGSGRIQPQHF. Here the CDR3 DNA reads TGTGCCAGCAGCTTTGGGTCGGGAAGGATACAGCCCCAGCATTTT.

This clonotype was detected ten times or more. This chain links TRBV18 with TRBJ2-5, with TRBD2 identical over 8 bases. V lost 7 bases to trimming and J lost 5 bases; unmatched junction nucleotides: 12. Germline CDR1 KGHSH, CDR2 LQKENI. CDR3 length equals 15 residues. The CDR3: CASLPGLGGPETQYF. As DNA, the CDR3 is TGTGCCAGCTTACCGGGACTAGGAGGTCCGGAGACCCAGTACTTC.

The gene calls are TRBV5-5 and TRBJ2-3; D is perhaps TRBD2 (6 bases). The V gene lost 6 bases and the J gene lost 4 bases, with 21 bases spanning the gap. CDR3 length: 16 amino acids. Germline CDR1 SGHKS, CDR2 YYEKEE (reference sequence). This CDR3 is CASNPGGWASADTQYF. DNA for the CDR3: TGTGCCAGCAACCCTGGAGGTTGGGCTAGCGCAGATACGCAGTATTTT.

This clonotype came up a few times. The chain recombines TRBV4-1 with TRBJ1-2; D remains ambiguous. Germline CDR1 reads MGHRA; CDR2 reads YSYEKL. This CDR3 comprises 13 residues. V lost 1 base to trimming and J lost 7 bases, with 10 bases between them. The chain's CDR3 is CASSQVWGSGYTF. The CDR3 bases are TGCGCCAGCAGCCAAGTCTGGGGTAGTGGCTACACCTTC.

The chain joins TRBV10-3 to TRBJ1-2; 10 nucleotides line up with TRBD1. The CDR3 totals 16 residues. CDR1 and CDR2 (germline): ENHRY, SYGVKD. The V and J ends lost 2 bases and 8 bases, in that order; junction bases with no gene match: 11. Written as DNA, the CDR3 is TGTGCCATCAGTGAGGTCGGCGGACAGGGGGTTCAGGGCTACACCTTC. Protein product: CAISEVGGQGVQGYTF.

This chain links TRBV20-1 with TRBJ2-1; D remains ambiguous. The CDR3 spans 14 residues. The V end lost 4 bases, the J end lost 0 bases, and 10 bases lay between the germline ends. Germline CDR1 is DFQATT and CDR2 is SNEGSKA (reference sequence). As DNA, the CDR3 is TGCAGTGCTACGGAGCAGAGCTCCTACAATGAGCAGTTCTTC. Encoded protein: CSATEQSSYNEQFF.

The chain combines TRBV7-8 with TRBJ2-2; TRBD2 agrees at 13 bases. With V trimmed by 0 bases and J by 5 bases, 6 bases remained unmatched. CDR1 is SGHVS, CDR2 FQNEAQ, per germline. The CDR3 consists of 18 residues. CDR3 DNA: TGTGCCAGCAGCTTAGCGCGGACTAGCGGGAGCAGTACCGGGGAGCTGTTTTTT. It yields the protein CASSLARTSGSSTGELFF.

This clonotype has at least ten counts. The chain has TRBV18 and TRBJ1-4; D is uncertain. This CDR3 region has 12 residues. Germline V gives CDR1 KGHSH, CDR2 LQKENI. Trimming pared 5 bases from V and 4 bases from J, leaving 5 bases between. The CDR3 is CASSAVNEKLFF. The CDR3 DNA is TGTGCCAGCTCAGCCGTTAATGAAAAACTGTTTTTT.

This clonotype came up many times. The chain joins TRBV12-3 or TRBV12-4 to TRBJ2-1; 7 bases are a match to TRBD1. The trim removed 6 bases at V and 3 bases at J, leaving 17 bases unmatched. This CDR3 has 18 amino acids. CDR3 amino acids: CASSPNLGQATIYNEQFF. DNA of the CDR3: TGTGCCAGCAGCCCTAATTTAGGACAGGCGACTATCTACAATGAGCAGTTCTTC.